This T cell receptor (beta chain) is from a study of T-cell memory formation after mild COVID-19. Overall study context: TCR clustering was largely donor specific. Regarding the study as a whole: Mostly located in CM and EM were contracting CD4+ clones, with contracting CD8+ clones located in EMRA. Some clones that responded turned up in pre-infection memory, which suggests that cross-reactive memory joined in.

Trimming removed 1 base at V and 11 bases at J, with 12 bases between. This CDR3 has 12 residues. Germline V gene sequence: CDR1 KGHSH, CDR2 LQKENI. Points on this clonotype: What it recognizes is unknown.

TCRdb re-derived calls from the 5' RACE reads in MiXCR, one entry per CDR3 protein. Altogether 410,000 or so distinct CDR3 sequences are present, around a quarter being singletons, with the ten largest covering 10% to 15%. This sequence joins TRBV18 and TRBJ2-7; D possibly corresponds to TRBD2 (5 bases). Material: PBMCs or a T cell subset sorted from them (not recorded which). The clonotype was recovered from an adult woman who had mild COVID-19 (a few samples of this study predate the infection). Cell type and time point are not known. The CDR3 nucleotides are TGTGCCAGCTCACCACAGAGGGAAGATAAGTACTTC. Protein sequence: CASSPQREDKYF.